The next 9 T cell receptor beta chains were all read from a single sample in a study of blood T cells in healthy people across ages. Through a sample-barcoded 5' primer and a J-beta primer mix, a second PCR was run for roughly 7 to 11 cycles. TCRdb re-called the 5' RACE reads through MiXCR, storing one row per CDR3 protein. This sample has roughly 1,700,000 distinct CDR3 sequences, with roughly 27% found just once. The sample comprised blood. All receptors derive from a woman aged 30 to 39 in good health.

This clonotype has just one count. The chain is built from TRBV7-9 and TRBJ1-2; 8 bases fit TRBD1. Germline loops: CDR1 SEHNR, CDR2 FQNEAQ (reference sequence). This CDR3 is 13 amino acids long. The ends lost 9 bases at V and 9 bases at J; junction bases unmatched: 12. The DNA of the CDR3 is TGTGCCAGTCCTTCCGGGACAGGCGACCGCTACACCTTC. Translation: CASPSGTGDRYTF.

This clonotype was observed at least ten times. The chain links TRBV28 to TRBJ1-5; D is unclear. Germline V gene sequence: CDR1 MDHEN, CDR2 SYDVKM. The CDR3 length is 13 residues. V was cut by 6 bases and J by 7 bases, with 13 bases left in between. CDR3 nucleotide sequence: TGTGCCAGCAGGTCTGTAAAGTCCCAGCCCCAGCATTTT. Residues: CASRSVKSQPQHF.

The chain joins TRBV20-1 to TRBJ2-5; 8 nucleotides match TRBD2. The CDR3 has 16 residues. Germline lookup yields CDR1 DFQATT and CDR2 SNEGSKA (reference sequence). After removal of 6 bases from V and 11 bases from J, the junction contained 23 bases not matched to a gene. The CDR3 region has the DNA TGCAGTGCCGTTGGGGGTCAGAGCGGGAGTTCCTACAAGCAGTACTTC. This gives the protein CSAVGGQSGSSYKQYF.

This clonotype occurred a few times. The V and J genes are TRBV29-1 and TRBJ2-5; 10 bases line up with TRBD1. Germline V gene sequence: CDR1 SQVTM, CDR2 ANQGSEA. After removal of 1 base from V and 7 bases from J, the junction contained 12 bases not matched to a gene. The CDR3 is 16 residues long. The CDR3 region has the DNA TGCAGCGTTGAAGGGTGGGGGACAGGGGAGATTGCGACCCAGTACTTC. This translates into CSVEGWGTGEIATQYF.

In its sample, this clonotype was seen many times. V is TRBV10-3 and J is TRBJ2-5; 9 nucleotides line up with TRBD2. Germline V gene data show CDR1 as ENHRY and CDR2 as SYGVKD. The CDR3 consists of 16 residues. V lost 2 bases to trimming and J lost 3 bases; unmatched junction nucleotides: 7. The CDR3 is CAISESLAGREETQYF. CDR3 DNA: TGTGCCATCAGTGAGAGTCTAGCGGGAAGAGAAGAGACCCAGTACTTC.

This clonotype was seen only a few times. The chain couples TRBV14 to TRBJ2-1; possibly TRBD1 for D (6 bases). V gave up 4 bases and J gave up 8 bases, with 12 bases separating them. The germline CDR1 and CDR2 sequences are SGHDN and FVKESK. The CDR3 sequence is 13 residues long. DNA for the CDR3: TGTGCCAGCAGCCGCCTAACAGGGTATGAGCAGTTCTTC. Translating it yields CASSRLTGYEQFF.

This clonotype has just a few counts. The V and J genes are TRBV5-1 and TRBJ2-3; D remains unclear. Germline V gives CDR1 SGHRS, CDR2 YFSETQ. The CDR3 is 15 residues long. Trimming removed 2 bases at V and 5 bases at J, with 15 bases between. CDR3 loop: CASSLPAGPGDTQYF. Written as DNA, the CDR3 is TGCGCCAGCAGCTTACCGGCAGGCCCCGGAGATACGCAGTATTTT.

This clonotype was picked up a small number of times. The chain joins TRBV20-1 to TRBJ2-2; possibly TRBD1 or TRBD2 for D (5 bases each). Germline V CDR1 and CDR2: DFQATT, SNEGSKA (reference sequence). The V gene lost 0 bases and the J gene lost 7 bases, with 12 bases spanning the gap. This CDR3 is built from 14 residues. The CDR3 nucleotides read TGCAGTGCTAGAGATCTCAGGGCGGGCGGGGAGCTGTTTTTT. Translation gives CSARDLRAGGELFF.

This clonotype was seen only a few times. The V gene is TRBV30, the J gene TRBJ2-4; 7 bases line up with TRBD1. This CDR3 has 15 amino acids. Germline V gives CDR1 GTSNPN, CDR2 SVGIG (reference sequence). CDR3 loop: CAMDRINLAKNIQYF. The CDR3 region has the DNA TGTGCAATGGACAGGATTAACCTAGCCAAAAACATTCAGTACTTC.